The 6 T cell receptor beta chains presented below share a single source sample, sequenced in a study of control samples from healthy donors and cancer patients. Sequencing used immunoSEQ multiplex PCR; TCRdb keeps in-frame clones, though not all of them. The sample lists approximately 130,000 clones, about nine tenths occurring once. The sequenced sample consisted of blood. The receptors shown here come from a man aged 40-55 years in good health.

The chain joins TRBV7-6 to TRBJ1-2; 9 nucleotides match TRBD1. J gave up 5 bases and V 5 bases, and 9 bases lay outside the gene matches. Germline CDR1 is SGHVS and CDR2 is FNYEAQ. The CDR3 spans 15 residues. CDR3 sequence reads: CASSPTGGKGYGYTF. The DNA for the CDR3 is TGTGCCAGCAGCCCGACAGGGGGGAAAGGGTATGGCTACACCTTC.

The J gene is TRBJ2-3, the V gene TRBV6-2 or TRBV6-3; tentatively, D is TRBD1 or TRBD2 (5 bases each). The CDR3 loop spans 13 amino acids. From germline, CDR1 is MNHEY and CDR2 SVGEGT. With 4 bases removed from V and 5 bases from J, the gap between germline ends came to 10 bases. The CDR3 loop is CASSWGPRDTQYF. CDR3 nucleotide sequence: TGTGCCAGCAGTTGGGGACCCCGAGATACGCAGTATTTT.

This clone occurred once. The chain carries TRBV18 and TRBJ1-1; 10 bases map to TRBD1. The germline V gene encodes CDR1 KGHSH and CDR2 LQKENI. V was clipped by 6 bases and J by 0 bases; unmatched bases: 7. The CDR3 covers 16 residues. CDR3 region: CASSPGTGALNTEAFF. Here the CDR3 DNA reads TGTGCCAGCTCCCCCGGGACAGGGGCCTTGAACACTGAAGCTTTCTTT.

This chain links TRBV24-1 with TRBJ2-5, with a tentative D call TRBD2 (5 bases). V dropped 6 bases and J dropped 5 bases, with 9 bases sitting between them. From germline, CDR1 is KGHDR and CDR2 SFDVKD. The CDR3 length is 12 residues. CDR3 DNA: TGTGCCACCAGTTTCGGAGGTGAGACCCAGTACTTC. Encoded protein: CATSFGGETQYF.

The gene calls are TRBV5-1 and TRBJ1-1, with D hard to call. The CDR3 is 15 residues long. Germline V gene lookup returns CDR1 SGHRS and CDR2 YFSETQ. V was pared by 2 bases and J by 0 bases, with 11 bases between. CDR3 DNA: TGCGCCAGCAGCTTATATGCAGGCATGAACACTGAAGCTTTCTTT. This codes for CASSLYAGMNTEAFF.

V and J are TRBV13 and TRBJ2-7; TRBD1 agrees at 7 bases. This CDR3 contains 15 residues. The germline CDR1 and CDR2 sequences are PRHDT and FYEKMQ (reference sequence). The V and J ends lost 5 bases and 2 bases, in that order; junction bases with no gene match: 9. The CDR3 region is CASSLTGTVTYEQYF. CDR3 bases: TGTGCCAGCAGCCTAACCGGGACAGTGACCTACGAGCAGTACTTC.